The 32 T cell receptor beta chains presented below share a single source sample, sequenced in a study of cytomegalovirus exposure and HLA in healthy donors. The PCR contained 60 Vbeta and 13 Jbeta primers. Using immunoSEQ multiplex PCR, the repertoire was profiled, and TCRdb retains in-frame clones only, with some absent. The sample has around 170,000 clones, more than 70% seen once; the top ten hold 0.38%. The sample consisted of PBMCs. All receptors come from a boy between 2 and 10 years old in good health and CMV-seronegative.

The chain combines TRBV7-6 with TRBJ2-4; D is unresolved. V was clipped by 1 base and J by 8 bases, with 12 bases between them. CDR1 is SGHVS and CDR2 is FNYEAQ in the germline V gene. The CDR3 length is 14 residues. CDR3 sequence: CASSLGKRMDIQYF. The CDR3 nucleotides are TGTGCCAGCAGCTTAGGGAAGCGAATGGACATTCAGTACTTC.

This clone was found a few times. The junction differs from germline at one of its ends, possibly a read error. V gene TRBV6-1 combines with J gene TRBJ1-1, with D unclear. Germline V gene data show CDR1 as MNHNS and CDR2 as SASEGT. This CDR3 comprises 13 residues. The CDR3 is CASSEARGTGAFF. The CDR3 nucleotides read TGTGCCAGCAGTGAAGCTCGGGGAACTGGAGCTTTCTTT.

The V and J genes are TRBV6-5 and TRBJ1-5, with unresolved D. The CDR3 sequence is 15 residues long. Germline-derived CDR1 and CDR2 are MNHEY and SVGAGI. V was clipped by 5 bases and J by 0 bases, with 11 bases between them. The CDR3, as DNA: TGTGCCAGCAGTCATCAGGCGCCTAGCAATCAGCCCCAGCATTTT. Encoded protein: CASSHQAPSNQPQHF.

The chain uses TRBV6-5 and TRBJ2-7; 8 positions agree with TRBD2. The CDR3 loop spans 15 amino acids. Germline trimming cut 4 bases from V and 4 bases from J; bases unmatched to any gene: 9. Looked up from germline, CDR1 is MNHEY and CDR2 is SVGAGI. For the CDR3, the DNA is TGTGCCAGCAGTTCCTTCCAGCGGGAGAGGTACGAGCAGTACTTC. Translating gives CASSSFQRERYEQYF.

The chain is built from TRBV12-2 and TRBJ1-3; the D call in the table, TRBD1, was not verified against the DNA. TRBV12-2 is termed a pseudogene. The CDR3 consists of 16 residues. CDR3 region: CASRPGDREEVDTIYF. The CDR3 DNA reads TGTGCAAGTCGCCCGGGGGACAGGGAGGAGGTAGACACCATATATTTT.

The chain is built from TRBV30 and TRBJ1-6; 11 bases match TRBD1. CDR1 GTSNPN and CDR2 SVGIG come from the germline V gene (reference sequence). CDR3 length: 16 amino acids. V dropped 0 bases and J dropped 11; count of bases not matched to a gene: 9. Here the CDR3 DNA reads TGTGCCTGGAGTGTTTTGGGGGGGGGACAGGGGGCACCCCTCCACTTT. Its translation: CAWSVLGGGQGAPLHF.

This chain connects TRBV7-2 to TRBJ2-7, with 10 bases matching TRBD2. With 5 bases clipped from V and 2 bases from J, the junction kept 12 bases outside the gene matches. The CDR3 loop spans 17 amino acids. The germline V gene encodes CDR1 SGHTA and CDR2 FQGNSA. The CDR3 region has the DNA TGTGCCAGCAGCCTAACCTCCTCTAGCGGGAGTGCCTACGAGCAGTACTTC. Translating it yields CASSLTSSSGSAYEQYF.

The chain is built from TRBV4-1 and TRBJ2-2, with D possibly TRBD2 on 6 matching bases. Deletions cut 0 bases from V and 2 bases from J, with 16 bases between. Germline V CDR1 and CDR2: MGHRA, YSYEKL. The CDR3 totals 18 residues. The CDR3 reads CASSQDSARGINTGELFF. As DNA, the CDR3 is TGCGCCAGCAGCCAAGATAGTGCACGCGGGATAAACACCGGGGAGCTGTTTTTT.

The CDR3 protein is CSATENEKLFF. The CDR3 DNA is TGCAGTGCTACCGAGAATGAAAAACTGTTTTTT. The chain recombines TRBV20-1 with TRBJ1-4; D unclear. The CDR3 runs 11 residues. Germline-derived CDR1 and CDR2 are DFQATT and SNEGSKA (reference sequence). V lost 4 bases to trimming and J lost 5 bases, with 5 bases between them.

The V and J genes are TRBV21-1 and TRBJ2-2; the table assigns TRBD1, which was not confirmed against the DNA. TRBV21-1 is assigned pseudogene status. This CDR3 has 15 amino acids. CDR3 region: CASSKGAAYTGELFF. CDR3 sequence (DNA): TGTGCCAGCAGCAAAGGGGCAGCCTACACCGGGGAGCTGTTTTTT.

V gene TRBV9 combines with J gene TRBJ1-5; a weak D match, TRBD1 (5 bases). CDR1 is SGDLS, CDR2 YYNGEE, per germline. This CDR3 is built from 14 residues. The CDR3 nucleotides are TGTGTCGGCAGCGTAGAAGGAAGGGGTGAGCCCCAGCATTTT. It specifies CVGSVEGRGEPQHF.

The CDR3 coding sequence is TGTGCCAGCAGTCCGGGACTAGCGGGGTTAAATGAGCAGTTCTTC. This translates into CASSPGLAGLNEQFF. The chain uses TRBV27 and TRBJ2-1; 13 nucleotides align to TRBD2. This CDR3 contains 15 residues. The V segment lost 5 bases and the J segment 7 bases; nucleotides outside the gene matches: 5. Per germline, CDR1 MNHEY and CDR2 SMNVEV (reference sequence).

The chain joins TRBV19 to TRBJ2-5; D is perhaps TRBD1 (6 bases). Trimming shortened V by 4 bases and J by 2 bases, and 14 bases separated the two germline ends. The CDR3 runs 15 residues. The V gene's germline CDR1 is LNHDA and CDR2 SQIVND (reference sequence). The CDR3 region has the DNA TGTGCCAGTAGTACCACAGGGCTCTTACAAGAGACCCAGTACTTC. Translated: CASSTTGLLQETQYF.

The genes are TRBV29-1 and TRBJ2-1, with TRBD2 matching over 15 bases. Trimming at V came to 7 bases and at J to 9 bases, leaving 7 bases not matched to a gene. CDR1 SQVTM and CDR2 ANQGSEA come from the germline V gene. The CDR3 runs to 14 residues. This CDR3 is CSDAGLAGGLEQFF. Here the CDR3 DNA reads TGCAGCGATGCTGGACTAGCGGGAGGGCTTGAGCAGTTCTTC.

V usage is TRBV28 and J usage is TRBJ1-2, with no clear D. Trimming removed 2 bases from V and 2 bases from J, with 12 bases in between. The germline V gene encodes CDR1 MDHEN and CDR2 SYDVKM. The length of the CDR3 is 15 residues. CDR3 in DNA: TGTGCCAGCAGTTTAACCGACCCGCGGAACTATGGCTACACCTTC. Protein product: CASSLTDPRNYGYTF.

V usage is TRBV5-1 and J usage is TRBJ1-1, with TRBD1 matching over 8 bases. The CDR3 covers 13 residues. In germline, CDR1 is SGHRS, CDR2 YFSETQ. The junction had 2 bases not matched to a gene; V was cut back by 0 bases and J by 7 bases. CDR3 bases: TGCGCCAGCAGCTTGGGACAGGGGCATGAAGCTTTCTTT. It encodes CASSLGQGHEAFF. The full variable domain, rest sourced from reference TRBV5-1 and TRBJ1-1, is KAGVTQTPRYLIKTRGQQVTLSCSPISGHRSVSWYQQTPGQGLQFLFEYFSETQRNKGNFPGRFSGRQFSNSRSEMNVSTLELGDSALYLCASSLGQGHEAFFGQGTRLTVV.

The chain couples TRBV6-1 to TRBJ2-7; 7 bases map to TRBD2. CDR3 length: 15 residues. Trimming at V came to 1 base and at J to 4 bases, leaving 7 bases not matched to a gene. The V gene's germline CDR1 is MNHNS and CDR2 SASEGT. The chain's CDR3 is CASSEGWRGGYEQYF. The CDR3 coding sequence is TGTGCCAGCAGTGAAGGATGGAGGGGAGGGTACGAGCAGTACTTC.

The chain carries TRBV6-1 and TRBJ2-3, with 7 positions matching TRBD1. The CDR3 spans 15 residues. Germline loops: CDR1 MNHNS, CDR2 SASEGT. Trimming took 7 bases from V and 5 from J; bases not matched to a gene: 12. The CDR3 loop reads CASTRDSKQGDTQYF. Here the CDR3 DNA reads TGTGCCAGCACTCGGGACAGCAAGCAGGGAGATACGCAGTATTTT.

This sequence joins TRBV6-5 and TRBJ2-7; D may be TRBD1 (6 bases). The V end lost 3 bases, the J end lost 6 bases, and 12 bases lay between the germline ends. Looked up from germline, CDR1 is MNHEY and CDR2 is SVGAGI. The CDR3 extends over 13 amino acids. DNA of the CDR3: TGTGCCAGCAGTTATGGCGCCAGGGGCGAGCAGTACTTC. Translation: CASSYGARGEQYF.

About this clone itself: Other nucleotide sequences from this sample produce the same CDR3. The chain combines TRBV5-1 with TRBJ2-7; 10 nucleotides line up with TRBD2. With 3 bases clipped from V and 1 base from J, the junction kept 1 base outside the gene matches. This CDR3 spans 14 amino acids. CDR1 SGHRS and CDR2 YFSETQ come from the germline V gene. CDR3 sequence (DNA): TGCGCCAGCAGCTCACTAGCGGGGTCCTACGAGCAGTACTTC. This gives the protein CASSSLAGSYEQYF.

The chain links TRBV7-2 to TRBJ1-4; the match to TRBD1 covers 11 bases. V gave up 0 bases and J gave up 8 bases; unmatched junction bases: 2. CDR3 length equals 15 residues. Per the germline V gene, CDR1 is SGHTA and CDR2 is FQGNSA. The DNA of the CDR3 is TGTGCCAGCAGCTTAGCGGGACAGGGGGGGGAAAAACTGTTTTTT. Residues: CASSLAGQGGEKLFF.

The rearrangement links TRBV2 to TRBJ2-7, with 10 bases identical to TRBD1. The CDR3 length is 18 residues. The V gene end was trimmed by 6 bases and the J gene end by 6 bases; junction bases not matched to a gene: 20. Germline CDR1 is SNHLY and CDR2 is FYNNEI. This CDR3 reads CASSFVGTGDILTSEQYF. CDR3 DNA: TGTGCCAGCAGCTTCGTTGGGACAGGGGATATCCTTACGAGCGAGCAGTACTTC.

The chain is built from TRBV2 and TRBJ1-2; no reliable D call. The CDR3 is 12 residues long. Looked up from germline, CDR1 is SNHLY and CDR2 is FYNNEI. The V end was cut by 3 bases, the J end by 3 bases, with 5 bases between. The CDR3 DNA reads TGTGCCAGCAGTGAGATAGACTATGGCTACACCTTC. As protein: CASSEIDYGYTF.

V gene TRBV4-1 combines with J gene TRBJ2-1; TRBD1 matches at 7 bases. The trim removed 4 bases at V and 16 bases at J, leaving 10 bases unmatched. Germline lookup yields CDR1 MGHRA and CDR2 YSYEKL. The CDR3 length is 12 residues. The CDR3 region is CASSLNSRDRFF. The CDR3, as DNA: TGCGCCAGCAGCCTGAACTCCCGGGACAGATTCTTC.

The chain links TRBV5-4 to TRBJ1-5, with D possibly being TRBD1 (6 bases). Trimming took off 4 bases at V and 6 bases at J, with 11 bases between the two ends. Per the germline V gene, CDR1 is SGHNT and CDR2 is YYREEE (reference sequence). The CDR3 totals 13 residues. CDR3 loop: CASSPGGAQPQHF. CDR3 sequence (DNA): TGTGCCAGCAGCCCCGGGGGGGCTCAGCCCCAGCATTTT. The full variable domain, with the rest looked up from reference TRBV5-4 and TRBJ1-5, is ETGVTQSPTHLIKTRGQQVTLRCSSQSGHNTVSWYQQALGQGPQFIFQYYREEENGRGNFPPRFSGLQFPNYSSELNVNALELDDSALYLCASSPGGAQPQHFGDGTRLSIL.

The chain uses TRBV6-1 and TRBJ1-2; D remains ambiguous. The germline V and J ends were trimmed by 3 bases and 7 bases, with 15 bases remaining between them. Looked up from germline, CDR1 is MNHNS and CDR2 is SASEGT. The CDR3 consists of 14 residues. The CDR3 coding sequence is TGTGCCAGCAGTGAGACGGTTAACTATGGTGGCTACACCTTC. It codes for CASSETVNYGGYTF.

In its sample, this clone was seen a few times. This chain uses TRBV27 with TRBJ2-7; 8 nucleotides agree with TRBD2. J gave up 5 bases and V 7 bases, and 7 bases lay outside the gene matches. CDR1 and CDR2 (germline): MNHEY, SMNVEV (reference sequence). The CDR3 runs 13 residues. CDR3 loop: CASIPPGGHEQYF. The CDR3 DNA reads TGTGCCAGCATTCCCCCGGGGGGGCACGAGCAGTACTTC.

V usage is TRBV5-1 and J usage is TRBJ2-7; unclear D gene. V was shortened by 0 bases and J by 4 bases, with 11 bases between the two germline ends. The CDR3 is 14 residues long. Germline CDR1 and CDR2: SGHRS and YFSETQ. CDR3 DNA sequence: TGCGCCAGCAGCTTGGCCCAGGCAGAATACGAGCAGTACTTC. Its translation: CASSLAQAEYEQYF.

This clone was observed once. The rearrangement links TRBV7-8 to TRBJ2-7; tentative D call: TRBD1 (6 bases). V lost 5 bases, J lost 1 base, and 9 bases lay in between. CDR3 size: 13 residues. Germline V lookup: CDR1 SGHVS, CDR2 FQNEAQ. The DNA of the CDR3 is TGTGCCAGCAGCCCGGACAGTTCCTACGAGCAGTACTTC. This sequence encodes CASSPDSSYEQYF. The entire variable domain, with the rest obtained from reference TRBV7-8 and TRBJ2-7, is as follows: GAGVSQSPRYKVAKRGQDVALRCDPISGHVSLFWYQQALGQGPEFLTYFQNEAQLDKSGLPSDRFFAERPEGSVSTLKIQRTQQEDSAVYLCASSPDSSYEQYFGPGTRLTVT.

The chain carries TRBV6-1 and TRBJ2-3, with a tentative D call TRBD2 (6 bases). V lost 2 bases to trimming and J lost 6 bases, with 9 bases between them. Germline V CDR1 and CDR2: MNHNS, SASEGT. There are 13 residues in the CDR3. Here the CDR3 DNA reads TGTGCCAGCAGTGAATCAGGGAGGGATACGCAGTATTTT. Translation gives CASSESGRDTQYF.

The rearrangement links TRBV2 to TRBJ2-7; tentatively, D is TRBD1 (5 bases). The CDR3 runs 13 residues. Germline V gene data show CDR1 as SNHLY and CDR2 as FYNNEI. V lost 7 bases, J lost 2 bases, and 12 bases lay in between. The CDR3 protein is CASKRTRAYEQYF. The CDR3 DNA follows: TGTGCCAGCAAGAGGACAAGGGCCTACGAGCAGTACTTC. Variable domain in full (rest from reference TRBV2 and TRBJ2-7): EPEVTQTPSHQVTQMGQEVILRCVPISNHLYFYWYRQILGQKVEFLVSFYNNEISEKSEIFDDQFSVERPDGSNFTLKIRSTKLEDSAMYFCASKRTRAYEQYFGPGTRLTVT.

This chain connects TRBV5-1 to TRBJ2-3; 13 bases map to TRBD2. The CDR3 loop spans 17 amino acids. Germline lookup yields CDR1 SGHRS and CDR2 YFSETQ. With V trimmed by 9 bases and J by 3 bases, 13 bases remained unmatched. The CDR3 is CATSPTSGRALTDTQYF. DNA of the CDR3: TGCGCCACCTCCCCCACTAGCGGGAGGGCCTTAACAGATACGCAGTATTTT.